The entry that follows covers one T cell receptor beta chain sequence. No antigen is known for it. This entry belongs to a study of T cell responses to AZD1222 COVID-19 vaccine. Study-level points and caveats: Baseline seropositivity occurred in only a handful of AZD1222 recipients. Among vaccine-associated CD4 TCRs, coverage spanned spike, with dominance at 160-218 and 743-854. White British ancestry dominated among donors, who included more females, and clonal diversity was possibly underestimated.

TCRdb keeps only in-frame clones here, not all; method: immunoSEQ multiplex PCR. The sample lists around 160,000 clones, 90% to 95% occurring once. The germline V gene encodes CDR1 SGHDN and CDR2 FVKESK. The CDR3 contains 13 residues. V shed 4 bases and J 3 bases; nucleotides not matched to a gene: 2. The material sequenced was peripheral blood, taken on day 0 of AZD1222 vaccination. The rearrangement links TRBV14 to TRBJ2-7, with 8 bases identical to TRBD1. The TCR was taken from an adult in good health. The CDR3 loop is CASSRQGSYEQYF. The DNA for the CDR3 is TGTGCCAGCAGCCGACAGGGGAGCTACGAGCAGTACTTC.